The entry below describes one T cell receptor beta chain. This sample is part of a study of T cell responses to AZD1222 COVID-19 vaccine. CDR3 length: 14 amino acids. Trimming left V 3 bases short and J 2 bases short, with 10 bases between. In germline, CDR1 is LNHDA, CDR2 SQIVND (reference sequence). Libraries were prepared by immunoSEQ multiplex PCR; TCRdb keeps only in-frame clonotypes and omits some of them. In the table there are about 85,000 clones, 86% of which are singletons. Sequenced material: peripheral blood, taken on day 0 of AZD1222 vaccination. This sequence originates from an adult in good health. The chain joins TRBV19 to TRBJ2-5; TRBD1 might be the D (6 bases). The CDR3 DNA follows: TGTGCCAGTAGTATTGGTCAGGGGCAAGAGACCCAGTACTTC. Encoded protein: CASSIGQGQETQYF.